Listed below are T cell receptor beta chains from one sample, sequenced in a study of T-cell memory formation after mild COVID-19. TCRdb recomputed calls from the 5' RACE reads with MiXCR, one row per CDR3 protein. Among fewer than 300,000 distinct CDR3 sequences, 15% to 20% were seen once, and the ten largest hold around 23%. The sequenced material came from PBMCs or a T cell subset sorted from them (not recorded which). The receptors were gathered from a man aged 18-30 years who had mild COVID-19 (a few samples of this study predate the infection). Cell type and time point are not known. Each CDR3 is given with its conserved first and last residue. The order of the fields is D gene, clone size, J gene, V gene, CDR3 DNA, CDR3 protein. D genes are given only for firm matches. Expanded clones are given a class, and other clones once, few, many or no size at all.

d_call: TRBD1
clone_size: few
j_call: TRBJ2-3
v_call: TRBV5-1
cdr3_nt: TGCGCCAGCAGCGGGCAGGGGGAAGATACGCAGTATTTT
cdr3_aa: CASSGQGEDTQYF

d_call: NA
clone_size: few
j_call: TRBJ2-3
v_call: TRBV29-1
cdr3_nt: TGCAGCTTCGGGACCCATCGGGATACGCAGTATTTT
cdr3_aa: CSFGTHRDTQYF

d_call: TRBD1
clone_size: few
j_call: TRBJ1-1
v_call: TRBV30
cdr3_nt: TGTGCCTGGGGACAGGCTGAAGCTTTCTTT
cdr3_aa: CAWGQAEAFF

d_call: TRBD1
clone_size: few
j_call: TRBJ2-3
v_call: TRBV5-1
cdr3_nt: TGCGCCAGCAGAACGGGACAGATGAGGAATTTCTACACAGATACGCAGTATTTT
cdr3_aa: CASRTGQMRNFYTDTQYF

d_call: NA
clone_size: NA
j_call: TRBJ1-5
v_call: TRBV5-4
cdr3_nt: TGTGCCAGCAGCTTGGTGCCAGCCGGGCCCCAGCATTTT
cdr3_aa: CASSLVPAGPQHF

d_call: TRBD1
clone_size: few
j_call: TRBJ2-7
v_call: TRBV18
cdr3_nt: TGTGCCAGCTCACCGGGACAGGGGGCTGCCTACGAGCAGTACTTC
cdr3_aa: CASSPGQGAAYEQYF

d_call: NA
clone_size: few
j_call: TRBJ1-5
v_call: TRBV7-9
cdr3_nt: TGTGCCAGCAGCTCCCCTTCGCGGGGGGGGGATAGCAATCAGCCCCAGCATTTT
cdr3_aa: CASSSPSRGGDSNQPQHF

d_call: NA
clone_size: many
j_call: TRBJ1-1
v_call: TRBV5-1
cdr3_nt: TGCGCCAGCAGCTCCCAGGGCGCGAACACTGAAGCTTTCTTT
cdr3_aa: CASSSQGANTEAFF

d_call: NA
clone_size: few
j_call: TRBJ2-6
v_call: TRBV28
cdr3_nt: TGTGCCAGCAGTTTTATTCCCACTGGGGCCAACGTCCTGACTTTC
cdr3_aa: CASSFIPTGANVLTF

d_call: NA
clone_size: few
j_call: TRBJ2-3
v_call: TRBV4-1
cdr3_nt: TGCGCCAGCAGGCTCGCCCCTTCAGATACGCAGTATTTT
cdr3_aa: CASRLAPSDTQYF

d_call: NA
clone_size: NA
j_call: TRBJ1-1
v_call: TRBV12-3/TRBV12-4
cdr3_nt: TGTGCCAGCAGCATTAAAGACACTGAAGCTTTCTTT
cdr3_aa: CASSIKDTEAFF

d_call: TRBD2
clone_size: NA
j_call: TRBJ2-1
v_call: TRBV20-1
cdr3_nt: TGCAGTGCTATAACTAGCGGGGGCTCGAACAATGAGCAGTTCTTC
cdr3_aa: CSAITSGGSNNEQFF

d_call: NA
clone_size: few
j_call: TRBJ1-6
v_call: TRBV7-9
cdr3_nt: TGTGCCAGCAGCCGGACAGCGGATAATTCACCCCTCCACTTT
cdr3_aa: CASSRTADNSPLHF

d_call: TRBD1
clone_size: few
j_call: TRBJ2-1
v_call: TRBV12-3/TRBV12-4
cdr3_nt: TGTGCCAGCAGTTTAGGTGCATTAGGGACAGTCTACAATGAGCAGTTCTTC
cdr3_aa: CASSLGALGTVYNEQFF

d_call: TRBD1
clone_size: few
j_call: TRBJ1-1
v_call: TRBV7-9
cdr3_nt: TGTGCCAGCAGGCTGACCGGGACAGGGAGGACTGAAGCTTTCTTT
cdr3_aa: CASRLTGTGRTEAFF

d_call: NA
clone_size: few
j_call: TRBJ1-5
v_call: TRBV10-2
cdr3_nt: TGCGCCAGCAGTGAGGGGCCGTACAATCAGCCCCAGCATTTT
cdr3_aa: CASSEGPYNQPQHF

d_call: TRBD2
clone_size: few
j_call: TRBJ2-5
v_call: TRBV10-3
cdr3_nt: TGTGCCATCAGTCAGCGGGGACAAGAGACCCAGTACTTC
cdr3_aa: CAISQRGQETQYF

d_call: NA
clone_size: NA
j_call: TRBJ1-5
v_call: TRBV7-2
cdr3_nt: TGTGCCAGCAGCTTAACTAATCAGCCCCAGCATTTT
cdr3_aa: CASSLTNQPQHF